These T cell receptor beta chains were read from a single sample in a study of cytomegalovirus exposure and HLA in healthy donors. This table comes from immunoSEQ multiplex PCR, and its TCRdb copy is limited to in-frame clones, with some not included. The repertoire holds 150,000 to 250,000 clones, with 84% as singletons. Sequencing input: PBMCs. The receptors stem from a woman aged 25 to 45 in good health and CMV-seropositive. Both conserved end residues are trimmed from each CDR3. For some rows the clone size is stated as once, few or many, or as a class when expanded; others skip it.

clone size,J gene,V gene,CDR3 protein
NA,TRBJ2-1,TRBV19,ASSPRTLEQF
NA,TRBJ2-7,TRBV5-1,ASSLDRLSLTYEQY
few,TRBJ1-2,TRBV19,ASSRNGYT
NA,TRBJ2-5,TRBV29-1,SVAATKETQY
NA,TRBJ2-3,TRBV6-5,ASGRVEGTDTQY
NA,TRBJ2-1,TRBV6-1,ASRDGTGEYNEQF
few,TRBJ1-2,TRBV27,ASTGGDGYT
NA,TRBJ2-7,TRBV27,ASSQLLAGGPYEQY
NA,TRBJ2-3,TRBV12-5,ASGPRGAYQGDTQY
once,TRBJ2-7,TRBV19,ASSTGTGQIYEQY
NA,TRBJ2-2,TRBV5-1,ASSPDRVGGELF
NA,TRBJ2-3,TRBV11-2,ASSLAGRRADTQY
NA,TRBJ1-1,TRBV6-5,ASSYLDRGMNTEAF
NA,TRBJ2-7,TRBV5-6,ASSTLAGEPYEQY
NA,TRBJ2-3,TRBV4-1,ASKSAGQGYSDTQY
NA,TRBJ2-7,TRBV28,ASRSGQVYEQY
NA,TRBJ2-1,TRBV5-1,ASSSSGLADNEQF
NA,TRBJ2-2,TRBV29-1,SVELGATGELF
NA,TRBJ1-5,TRBV7-9,ASSSIDSPNQPQH
NA,TRBJ2-1,TRBV19,ASNPSGRTLSYNEQF
NA,TRBJ1-5,TRBV19,ASSTTGGSGNQPQH
NA,TRBJ1-1,TRBV2,ASSDRGKMNTEAF
few,TRBJ1-5,TRBV7-9,ASTGGEGQPQH
NA,TRBJ2-2,TRBV2,ASGELAPGELF
few,TRBJ1-2,TRBV4-2,ASSQRAGTQDGYT
NA,TRBJ2-7,TRBV28,ASSLPLGGRFGSGSDEQY
NA,TRBJ1-1,TRBV5-4,ASSSGNTEAF
NA,TRBJ2-7,TRBV18,ASSLTSETYEQY
NA,TRBJ2-1,TRBV5-6,ASSSRTSGSIEQF
NA,TRBJ2-6,TRBV15,ATSRDGSRIPYSGANVLT
NA,TRBJ1-2,TRBV6-5,ASSFRTGNANYGYT
NA,TRBJ2-1,TRBV18,ASLPSGNYNEQF
NA,TRBJ2-5,TRBV18,ASSPGGSTETQY
once,TRBJ1-2,TRBV6-4,ASSDQNYGYT
NA,TRBJ2-1,TRBV13,ASSLGLASLHEQF
few,TRBJ1-4,TRBV7-9,ASSLARSREKLF
NA,TRBJ2-5,TRBV29-1,SVNRGRETQY
NA,TRBJ2-2,TRBV7-8,ASNNPARGVAGELF
NA,TRBJ2-2,TRBV30,AWSVAARTGELF
NA,TRBJ2-1,TRBV29-1,SVEISIVQGRIAGEQF
NA,TRBJ2-5,TRBV5-6,ASSLAQQETQY
NA,TRBJ2-1,TRBV27,ASGGLAGVHNEQF
NA,TRBJ2-3,TRBV6-5,ASSFSGSLTDTQY
NA,TRBJ1-2,TRBV28,ASNSEGGYT
NA,TRBJ2-3,TRBV28,ASSLGALGDTQY
NA,TRBJ2-3,TRBV11-2,ASSPRTGMWGTQY
NA,TRBJ2-7,TRBV6-6,ASSSLRTGSYGQY
once,TRBJ2-2,TRBV6-4,ASSDERRLNTGELF
NA,TRBJ2-3,TRBV10-2,ASSDGTSGNTDTQY
NA,TRBJ2-5,TRBV2,ASRDREETQY
once,TRBJ2-3,TRBV2,ARTETSVSTDTQY
NA,TRBJ2-1,TRBV7-2,ASSRDTNEQF
NA,TRBJ2-1,TRBV14,ASSFSSYNEQF
NA,TRBJ1-1,TRBV7-9,ASSLEGNMNTEAF